The 15 T cell receptor beta chains reported below all come from one sample, sequenced in a study of T cell responses to AZD1222 COVID-19 vaccine. Clones were read by immunoSEQ multiplex PCR, and TCRdb kept only the in-frame ones, dropping some. The data show 66,000 or so clones, with roughly 87% seen just once and around 15% held by the top ten. This specimen consisted of peripheral blood, obtained on day 0 of AZD1222 vaccination. The receptors derive from an adult in good health.

The rearrangement joins TRBV6-5 to TRBJ2-7, with D maybe TRBD1 (6 bases). Germline-derived CDR1 and CDR2 are MNHEY and SVGAGI. V was clipped by 6 bases and J by 1 base, with 7 bases between them. The CDR3 is 12 residues long. In DNA form, the CDR3 reads TGTGCCAGCAGCGACAGGTCCTACGAGCAGTACTTC. Its protein is CASSDRSYEQYF.

In its sample, this clone was seen a few times. V and J are TRBV16 and TRBJ1-5; 9 bases match TRBD1. V dropped 0 bases and J dropped 8; count of bases not matched to a gene: 5. Germline V gene lookup returns CDR1 KGHSY and CDR2 FQNENV. The CDR3 has 15 amino acids. Here the CDR3 DNA reads TGTGCCAGCAGCCAATCGCCTTGGACAGGGGAGCCCCAGCATTTT. Translated: CASSQSPWTGEPQHF.

The chain carries TRBV6-6 and TRBJ1-4, with 8 positions matching TRBD1. The CDR3 has 15 amino acids. The germline CDR1 and CDR2 sequences are MNHNY and SVGAGI (reference sequence). V was clipped by 2 bases and J by 8 bases; unmatched bases: 7. CDR3 in amino acids: CASSYADRAGEKLFF. DNA of the CDR3: TGTGCCAGCAGTTACGCGGACAGGGCCGGGGAAAAACTGTTTTTT.

This rearrangement joins TRBV9 to TRBJ2-3; a possible D gene is TRBD1 (6 bases). Trimming removed 3 bases from V and 9 bases from J, with 14 bases in between. The CDR3 contains 13 residues. The V gene's germline CDR1 is SGDLS and CDR2 YYNGEE. The CDR3 DNA sequence: TGTGCCAGCAGCGCGGACCCAAGGGGGACGCAGTATTTT. Protein: CASSADPRGTQYF.

The V call is TRBV25-1, the J call TRBJ2-7, with 8 bases aligning to TRBD1. V shed 7 bases, J shed 5 bases, and the junction held 7 bases outside the gene matches. CDR1 and CDR2 (germline): MGHDK, SYGVNS. The length of the CDR3 is 13 residues. The CDR3 DNA reads TGTGCCAGCACCGACAGGGGATCCCACGAGCAGTACTTC. The encoded protein is CASTDRGSHEQYF.

V usage is TRBV6-1 and J usage is TRBJ1-3; the match to TRBD1 covers 7 bases. The germline gives CDR1 MNHNS, CDR2 SASEGT. Losses at the gene ends were 1 base for V and 4 bases for J; bases not matched to a gene: 4. The CDR3 consists of 15 residues. The DNA for the CDR3 is TGTGCCAGCAGTGAAGGGGGGACAGTGGGAAACACCATATATTTT. It yields the protein CASSEGGTVGNTIYF.

This sequence joins TRBV5-5 and TRBJ2-3; TRBD1 might be the D (6 bases). The CDR3 is 16 amino acids. Trimming took 6 bases from V and 3 from J, leaving 20 bases between them. Germline V gene sequence: CDR1 SGHKS, CDR2 YYEKEE (reference sequence). The CDR3 coding sequence is TGTGCCAGCACCCAGGAACTCGTGGGGGCGACAGATACGCAGTATTTT. This gives the protein CASTQELVGATDTQYF.

This sequence joins TRBV6-1 and TRBJ1-5; no clear D gene. The CDR3 is made up of 13 amino acids. Trimming left V 2 bases short and J 11 bases short, with 13 bases between. Germline V CDR1 and CDR2: MNHNS, SASEGT. The DNA for the CDR3 is TGTGCCAGCAGTGAAAATTTTAGGAGAGCCCAGCATTTT. Protein: CASSENFRRAQHF.

The chain couples TRBV19 to TRBJ1-3, with 7 bases aligning to TRBD1. Germline CDR1 reads LNHDA; CDR2 reads SQIVND (reference sequence). J lost 0 bases, V lost 6 bases, and 5 bases had no gene match. The CDR3 contains 15 residues. The DNA for the CDR3 is TGTGCCAGTAGGCCTGACAGGGTCTCTGGAAACACCATATATTTT. Its protein product is CASRPDRVSGNTIYF.

This chain connects TRBV3-1 (or the pseudogene TRBV3-2) to TRBJ2-7, with 10 bases matching TRBD2. The trim removed 0 bases at V and 2 bases at J, leaving 4 bases unmatched. Per the germline V gene, CDR1 is LGHDT and CDR2 is YNNKEL (reference sequence). There are 16 residues in the CDR3. CDR3 amino acids: CASSQDPLAGTYEQYF. The CDR3 region has the DNA TGTGCCAGCAGCCAAGATCCACTAGCGGGGACCTACGAGCAGTACTTC.

The chain combines TRBV6-5 with TRBJ1-2; possibly TRBD1 for D (6 bases). The CDR3 extends over 16 amino acids. V was pared by 2 bases and J by 5 bases, with 18 bases between. From germline, CDR1 is MNHEY and CDR2 SVGAGI. Written as DNA, the CDR3 is TGTGCCAGCAGTTACACGACGACAGGCTATGGGTATGGCTACACCTTC. This gives the protein CASSYTTTGYGYGYTF.

The rearrangement links TRBV7-9 to TRBJ1-2; the match to TRBD1 covers 10 bases. Trimming took 5 bases from V and 7 from J; bases not matched to a gene: 13. Germline V gene data show CDR1 as SEHNR and CDR2 as FQNEAQ (reference sequence). CDR3 length: 16 amino acids. CDR3 region: CASSPGDRGPFRGYTF. CDR3 DNA sequence: TGTGCCAGCAGCCCCGGAGACAGGGGGCCTTTTCGTGGCTACACCTTC.

This clone was recorded a few times. This chain uses TRBV29-1 with TRBJ2-7; 11 bases agree with TRBD1. From germline, CDR1 is SQVTM and CDR2 ANQGSEA. With V trimmed by 3 bases and J by 5 bases, 6 bases remained unmatched. The CDR3 loop spans 14 amino acids. The CDR3 here is CSVDTGQGVDEQYF. CDR3 sequence (DNA): TGCAGCGTTGATACGGGACAGGGGGTGGACGAGCAGTACTTC.

The chain recombines TRBV29-1 with TRBJ2-3; D may correspond to TRBD1 or TRBD2 (5 bases each). V shed 6 bases and J shed 5 bases, with 18 bases lying between them. The CDR3 length is 14 residues. Germline CDR1 SQVTM, CDR2 ANQGSEA. The chain's CDR3 is CSVSTGGGIDTQYF. In nucleotides, the CDR3 is TGCAGCGTCTCAACGGGTGGGGGAATAGATACGCAGTATTTT.

This sequence joins TRBV20-1 and TRBJ1-4, with unresolved D. Germline lookup yields CDR1 DFQATT and CDR2 SNEGSKA (reference sequence). V lost 3 bases to trimming and J lost 6 bases, with 5 bases between them. The CDR3 has 11 residues. As DNA, the CDR3 is TGCAGTGCTAGGTATGATGAAAAACTGTTTTTT. Protein sequence: CSARYDEKLFF.